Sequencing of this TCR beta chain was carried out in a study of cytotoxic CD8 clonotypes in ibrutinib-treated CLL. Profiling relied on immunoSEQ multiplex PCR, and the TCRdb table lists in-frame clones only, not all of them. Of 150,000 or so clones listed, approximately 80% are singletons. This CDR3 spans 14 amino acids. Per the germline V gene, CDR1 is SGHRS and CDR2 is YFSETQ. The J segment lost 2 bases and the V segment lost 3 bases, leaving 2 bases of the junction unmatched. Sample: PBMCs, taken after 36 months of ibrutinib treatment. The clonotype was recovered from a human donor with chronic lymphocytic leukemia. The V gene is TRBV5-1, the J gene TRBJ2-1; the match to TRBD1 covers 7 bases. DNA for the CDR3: TGCGCCAGCAGCTATAGGGGGCCCTACAATGAGCAGTTCTTC. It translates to CASSYRGPYNEQFF. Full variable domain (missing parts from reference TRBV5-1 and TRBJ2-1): KAGVTQTPRYLIKTRGQQVTLSCSPISGHRSVSWYQQTPGQGLQFLFEYFSETQRNKGNFPGRFSGRQFSNSRSEMNVSTLELGDSALYLCASSYRGPYNEQFFGPGTRLTVL.